The 29 T cell receptor beta chains reported below all come from one sample, sequenced in a study of control samples from healthy donors and cancer patients. Clones were sequenced by immunoSEQ multiplex PCR, and TCRdb holds only the in-frame ones, with some missing. The sample includes around 190,000 clones, 90% seen only once; the top ten take approximately 1.4%. Sequenced: blood. The receptor set was obtained from a woman aged 45 to 65 in good health.

The V call is TRBV9, the J call TRBJ2-2; a weak D match, TRBD1 (6 bases). This CDR3 has 16 residues. Germline V gene data show CDR1 as SGDLS and CDR2 as YYNGEE. V lost 4 bases and J 6 bases, leaving 19 bases between the germline ends. CDR3 DNA sequence: TGTGCCAGCAGCTTGTCAGGGGAGCGCCCAGCCGGGGAGCTGTTTTTT. It is translated as CASSLSGERPAGELFF.

This clone was seen a few times. V usage is TRBV27 and J usage is TRBJ1-2; D remains ambiguous. CDR3 size: 15 residues. Germline lookup yields CDR1 MNHEY and CDR2 SMNVEV (reference sequence). The V gene lost 6 bases and the J gene lost 1 base, with 15 bases spanning the gap. The CDR3 sequence: CASRELPTSNYGYTF. CDR3 in DNA: TGTGCCAGCAGGGAACTACCGACCAGTAACTATGGCTACACCTTC.

The gene calls are TRBV4-1 and TRBJ2-3; tentative D call: TRBD2 (6 bases). The germline V gene has CDR1 MGHRA and CDR2 YSYEKL. V gave up 0 bases and J gave up 6 bases, with 19 bases separating them. This CDR3 contains 17 residues. The CDR3 region is CASSQDHGAGSLDTQYF. The DNA of the CDR3 is TGCGCCAGCAGCCAAGACCATGGAGCGGGCTCGCTGGATACGCAGTATTTT.

V usage is TRBV7-2 and J usage is TRBJ1-5, with D hard to call. This CDR3 has 17 amino acids. Trimming removed 4 bases from V and 0 bases from J, with 16 bases in between. The germline CDR1 and CDR2 sequences are SGHTA and FQGNSA. CDR3 loop: CASSSEGGFNSNQPQHF. The DNA for the CDR3 is TGTGCCAGCAGCTCCGAGGGCGGTTTTAATAGCAATCAGCCCCAGCATTTT. Combining the CDR3 with reference TRBV7-2 and TRBJ1-5 gives the whole variable domain GAGVSQSPSNKVTEKGKDVELRCDPISGHTALYWYRQSLGQGLEFLIYFQGNSAPDKSGLPSDRFSAERTGGSVSTLTIQRTQQEDSAVYLCASSSEGGFNSNQPQHFGDGTRLSIL.

This clone was detected only once. V gene TRBV4-1 combines with J gene TRBJ2-7; no reliable D call. The CDR3 loop spans 13 amino acids. Germline V CDR1 and CDR2: MGHRA, YSYEKL. V was cut by 8 bases and J by 0 bases, with 11 bases left in between. The CDR3: CASSMVGSYEQYF. CDR3 nucleotide sequence: TGCGCCAGCTCCATGGTGGGCTCCTACGAGCAGTACTTC.

The CDR3 DNA reads TGCGCCAGCAGCTTACCAGGCGATGAGCAGTTCTTC. Protein sequence: CASSLPGDEQFF. This chain uses TRBV4-1 with TRBJ2-1; the D is unclear. With 5 bases removed from V and 8 bases from J, the gap between germline ends came to 10 bases. The germline CDR1 and CDR2 sequences are MGHRA and YSYEKL. The CDR3 consists of 12 residues.

CDR3: CASSLRGRFVTTHSGANVLTF. As DNA, the CDR3 is TGTGCCAGCAGCTTAAGAGGTCGATTTGTTACTACGCACTCTGGGGCCAACGTCCTGACTTTC. This chain joins TRBV7-3 and TRBJ2-6; D remains unclear. V lost 1 base, J lost 0 bases, and 22 bases lay in between. This CDR3 comprises 21 residues. CDR1 SGHTA and CDR2 FQGTGA come from the germline V gene.

The genes are TRBV24-1 and TRBJ2-1, with D possibly being TRBD1 (6 bases). CDR1 is KGHDR, CDR2 SFDVKD, per germline. Trimming took off 0 bases at V and 2 bases at J, with 16 bases between the two ends. This CDR3 comprises 18 residues. This CDR3 reads CATSDLNIPGVTYNEQFF. The DNA of the CDR3 is TGTGCCACCAGTGATTTGAACATACCAGGGGTTACCTACAATGAGCAGTTCTTC.

With respect to this clone: The sample carries other DNA sequences with the same CDR3. The chain carries TRBV29-1 and TRBJ1-5, with a tentative D call TRBD1 (5 bases). Germline assignment: CDR1 SQVTM and CDR2 ANQGSEA. CDR3 length equals 13 residues. The germline V and J ends were trimmed by 4 bases and 7 bases, with 14 bases remaining between them. CDR3: CSVGLERGQPQHF. CDR3 coding DNA: TGCAGCGTTGGCCTGGAGAGGGGACAGCCCCAGCATTTT.

As concerns this clone: Other DNA sequences in this specimen translate into the identical CDR3. V is TRBV6-5 and J is TRBJ1-1; 7 bases agree with TRBD1. The germline V gene has CDR1 MNHEY and CDR2 SVGAGI. The CDR3 has 15 residues. Losses at the gene ends were 0 bases for V and 2 bases for J; bases not matched to a gene: 3. The CDR3 nucleotides are TGTGCCAGCAGTTACTCAGGGACAGTCAACACTGAAGCTTTCTTT. Translating gives CASSYSGTVNTEAFF.

The rearrangement uses TRBV15 and TRBJ1-5, with no clear D. The CDR3 is 12 amino acids. The V end was cut by 4 bases, the J end by 4 bases, with 5 bases between. Germline V gene lookup returns CDR1 LNHNV and CDR2 YYDKDF (reference sequence). CDR3 sequence (DNA): TGTGCCACCAGCACCGGAAATCAGCCCCAGCATTTT. This sequence encodes CATSTGNQPQHF.

The chain has TRBV7-9 and TRBJ1-3; no firm D call. The germline V gene encodes CDR1 SEHNR and CDR2 FQNEAQ (reference sequence). CDR3 size: 14 residues. V was shortened by 3 bases and J by 0 bases, with 6 bases between the two germline ends. The CDR3 nucleotides are TGTGCCAGCAGCTTGTCCATCTCTGGAAACACCATATATTTT. Translating gives CASSLSISGNTIYF.

The V call is TRBV2, the J call TRBJ2-2; 8 bases line up with TRBD1. CDR1 and CDR2 from the germline V gene are SNHLY and FYNNEI. V lost 6 bases and J lost 7; bases outside the gene matches: 7. The CDR3 sequence is 14 residues long. The CDR3 here is CASSQDRAVGELFF. The CDR3 region has the DNA TGTGCCAGCAGCCAGGACAGGGCGGTCGGGGAGCTGTTTTTT.

This sequence joins TRBV5-1 and TRBJ2-7; a weak D match, TRBD1 (5 bases). CDR3 length: 15 residues. The V end lost 0 bases, the J end lost 0 bases, and 10 bases lay between the germline ends. Germline values: CDR1 SGHRS, CDR2 YFSETQ. In DNA form, the CDR3 reads TGCGCCAGCAGCTTGGTGAGACAGAGCTCCTACGAGCAGTACTTC. Amino acid sequence: CASSLVRQSSYEQYF. Together with reference TRBV5-1 and TRBJ2-7, the CDR3 gives the full variable domain: KAGVTQTPRYLIKTRGQQVTLSCSPISGHRSVSWYQQTPGQGLQFLFEYFSETQRNKGNFPGRFSGRQFSNSRSEMNVSTLELGDSALYLCASSLVRQSSYEQYFGPGTRLTVT.

The genes are TRBV9 and TRBJ2-2; TRBD1 matches at 11 bases. CDR1 is SGDLS, CDR2 YYNGEE, per germline. V shed 4 bases and J 5 bases; nucleotides not matched to a gene: 4. The CDR3 loop spans 15 amino acids. The CDR3: CASSSDRGLTGELFF. CDR3 DNA: TGTGCCAGCAGCTCGGACAGGGGGCTGACCGGGGAGCTGTTTTTT.

The chain uses TRBV18 and TRBJ1-1; D gene ambiguous. This CDR3 comprises 16 residues. V shed 0 bases and J shed 7 bases, with 18 bases lying between them. Germline V gene lookup returns CDR1 KGHSH and CDR2 LQKENI. CDR3 in amino acids: CASSPPDRSDGDEAFF. CDR3 nucleotides: TGTGCCAGCTCACCACCCGATCGATCTGACGGGGATGAAGCTTTCTTT.

This clone was seen a handful of times. The rearrangement joins TRBV29-1 to TRBJ1-2, with D unresolved. Trimming cost V 1 base and J 7 bases, with 19 bases left between them. Germline CDR1 and CDR2: SQVTM and ANQGSEA. The length of the CDR3 is 15 residues. CDR3 amino acids: CSVEGGWAGRGGYTF. CDR3 in DNA: TGCAGCGTTGAAGGAGGTTGGGCAGGCCGGGGTGGCTACACCTTC.

For this clone: Germline is not matched at one junction end, which may reflect a read error. V is TRBV7-7 and J is TRBJ2-7; D might be TRBD2 (6 bases). The CDR3 has 15 residues. CDR1 is SSHAT and CDR2 is FNYEAQ in the germline V gene (reference sequence). The CDR3, as DNA: TGTGCTAGCAGCTTAGGCTCTAGCGAGGCCTACGAGCAGTACTTC. Protein: CASSLGSSEAYEQYF.

The J gene is TRBJ2-3, the V gene TRBV2; a weak D match, TRBD2 (5 bases). The length of the CDR3 is 12 residues. CDR1 is SNHLY and CDR2 is FYNNEI in the germline V gene. V was cut by 7 bases and J by 6 bases, with 11 bases left in between. The CDR3 spells CASIRTSDTQYF. The CDR3, as DNA: TGTGCCAGCATTAGGACTTCGGATACGCAGTATTTT. Supplemented by reference TRBV2 and TRBJ2-3, the full variable domain reads EPEVTQTPSHQVTQMGQEVILRCVPISNHLYFYWYRQILGQKVEFLVSFYNNEISEKSEIFDDQFSVERPDGSNFTLKIRSTKLEDSAMYFCASIRTSDTQYFGPGTRLTVL.

This chain uses TRBV14 with TRBJ2-5, with D unresolved. CDR3 length equals 12 residues. Germline-derived CDR1 and CDR2 are SGHDN and FVKESK. V shed 1 base and J shed 4 bases, with 4 bases lying between them. CDR3 loop: CASSQAGETQYF. In DNA form, the CDR3 reads TGTGCCAGCAGCCAAGCGGGAGAGACCCAGTACTTC.

V and J are TRBV7-9 and TRBJ1-1; TRBD1 matches at 7 bases. The CDR3 has 12 amino acids. V was pared by 4 bases and J by 13 bases, with 9 bases of the junction left unmatched. Germline V gene lookup returns CDR1 SEHNR and CDR2 FQNEAQ (reference sequence). The DNA for the CDR3 is TGTGCCAGCAGCTCCTCCTGGACAGGTGGTTTCTTT. It is translated as CASSSSWTGGFF. The full variable domain, its missing parts supplied by reference TRBV7-9 and TRBJ1-1, is DTGVSQNPRHKITKRGQNVTFRCDPISEHNRLYWYRQTLGQGPEFLTYFQNEAQLEKSRLLSDRFSAERPKGSFSTLEIQRTEQGDSAMYLCASSSSWTGGFFGQGTRLTVV.

V is TRBV5-1 and J is TRBJ2-5; D is perhaps TRBD1 (5 bases). This CDR3 has 14 amino acids. Germline CDR1 is SGHRS and CDR2 is YFSETQ. V shed 5 bases and J shed 1 base, with 12 bases lying between them. This CDR3 reads CASRGQGIQETQYF. CDR3 in DNA: TGCGCCAGCAGAGGGCAGGGAATCCAAGAGACCCAGTACTTC. The complete variable domain, with remaining parts taken from reference TRBV5-1 and TRBJ2-5, reads KAGVTQTPRYLIKTRGQQVTLSCSPISGHRSVSWYQQTPGQGLQFLFEYFSETQRNKGNFPGRFSGRQFSNSRSEMNVSTLELGDSALYLCASRGQGIQETQYFGPGTRLLVL.

The chain combines TRBV5-5 with TRBJ1-6; TRBD1 aligns across 7 bases. CDR3 length: 15 residues. Trimming at V came to 4 bases and at J to 9 bases, leaving 10 bases not matched to a gene. Germline V CDR1 and CDR2: SGHKS, YYEKEE (reference sequence). In nucleotides, the CDR3 is TGTGCCAGCAGCACCAACAGGGGAAAGGGTTCACCCCTCCACTTT. Encoded protein: CASSTNRGKGSPLHF.

The V and J genes are TRBV28 and TRBJ1-2; D not certain. Germline CDR1 reads MDHEN; CDR2 reads SYDVKM. This CDR3 region has 13 residues. The germline V and J ends were trimmed by 8 bases and 0 bases, with 10 bases remaining between them. CDR3 loop: CASESGTNYGYTF. The CDR3 coding sequence is TGTGCCAGCGAATCCGGGACTAACTATGGCTACACCTTC.

This clone was observed a handful of times. The chain links TRBV5-8 to TRBJ2-7; D is unresolved. V lost 2 bases and J lost 1, with 4 bases in between. Germline lookup yields CDR1 SGHTS and CDR2 YDEGEE. The CDR3 is 12 residues long. CDR3 DNA: TGTGCCAGCAGCTTTCATTCCTACGAGCAGTACTTC. Encoded protein: CASSFHSYEQYF.

The CDR3 DNA reads as TGTGCCAGCAGCTTCCGGACCGAGACCCAGTACTTC. Translated: CASSFRTETQYF. This chain joins TRBV7-8 and TRBJ2-5; no clear D gene. The CDR3 contains 12 residues. Trimming took off 3 bases at V and 5 bases at J, with 7 bases between the two ends. Germline CDR1 reads SGHVS; CDR2 reads FQNEAQ. Drawing the rest from reference TRBV7-8 and TRBJ2-5, the complete variable domain is GAGVSQSPRYKVAKRGQDVALRCDPISGHVSLFWYQQALGQGPEFLTYFQNEAQLDKSGLPSDRFFAERPEGSVSTLKIQRTQQEDSAVYLCASSFRTETQYFGPGTRLLVL.

J is TRBJ2-5 and V is TRBV3-1 (or the pseudogene TRBV3-2), with TRBD1 matching over 10 bases. Germline trimming cut 3 bases from V and 2 bases from J; bases unmatched to any gene: 3. CDR3 length: 15 residues. Germline V CDR1 and CDR2: LGHDT, YNNKEL (reference sequence). The DNA of the CDR3 is TGTGCCAGCAGCCAGCCGGGACAGGGGCAAGAGACCCAGTACTTC. It is translated as CASSQPGQGQETQYF.

This rearrangement joins TRBV6-6 to TRBJ1-1; D is uncertain. The CDR3 spans 14 residues. CDR1 and CDR2 from the germline V gene are MNHNY and SVGAGI (reference sequence). V lost 6 bases, J lost 0 bases, and 11 bases lay in between. The CDR3 DNA reads TGTGCCAGCAGCCCCGCGGGAATGAACACTGAAGCTTTCTTT. This sequence encodes CASSPAGMNTEAFF.

The chain uses TRBV30 and TRBJ2-5; a weak D match, TRBD1 (6 bases). Germline V gene lookup returns CDR1 GTSNPN and CDR2 SVGIG (reference sequence). V was pared by 3 bases and J by 4 bases, with 18 bases between. CDR3 length: 15 amino acids. The CDR3, as DNA: TGTGCCTGGAGCGTGCCGGGACACGGGATAGAGACCCAGTACTTC. Its protein product is CAWSVPGHGIETQYF.